These T cell receptor beta chains were read from a single sample in a study of neoadjuvant nivolumab and ipilimumab in lung cancer. The table came from immunoSEQ multiplex PCR; TCRdb's copy has only in-frame clones and leaves some out. The repertoire holds about 15,000 clones, with approximately 79% as singletons. Sequenced material: tumor tissue, taken after neoadjuvant nivolumab, alone or with ipilimumab, at or shortly before surgery. These receptors were collected from an adult with non-small cell lung cancer. Both conserved end residues are part of each CDR3. The order of the fields is V gene, CDR3 length, D gene, clone size, J gene, CDR3 protein, CDR3 DNA. A D gene is named only where the DNA matches it firmly. The size of a clone is reported for some rows only, either as once, few or many, or as a class for expanded clones.

>TRBV10-2|14|TRBD2|NA|TRBJ2-4
CASSLAGGQNIQYF
TGCGCCAGCAGCTTAGCGGGGGGTCAGAACATTCAGTACTTC
>TRBV7-2|15|TRBD1|NA|TRBJ1-2
CASSFGPDRGLGYTF
TGTGCCAGCAGCTTCGGTCCCGACAGGGGGTTGGGCTACACCTTC
>TRBV5-4|14|NA|NA|TRBJ2-5
CASSLGRQAETQYF
TGTGCCAGCAGCTTGGGAAGACAGGCGGAGACCCAGTACTTC
>TRBV11-1|14|NA|few|TRBJ2-7
CASSLVRDKKEQYF
TGTGCCAGCAGCTTAGTCCGGGACAAAAAGGAGCAGTACTTC
>TRBV11-3|13|NA|NA|TRBJ1-1
CASTSDLNTEAFF
TGTGCCAGCACCTCAGACCTGAACACTGAAGCTTTCTTT
>TRBV7-3|14|TRBD2|NA|TRBJ2-1
CASRGLAGNNEQFF
TGTGCCAGCAGAGGCCTAGCGGGTAACAATGAGCAGTTCTTC
>TRBV18|15|NA|NA|TRBJ2-7
CASSPQLQASYEQYF
TGTGCCAGCTCACCACAGTTACAGGCCTCCTACGAGCAGTACTTC
>TRBV30|13|NA|NA|TRBJ1-1
CAWPGSSNTEAFF
TGTGCCTGGCCGGGCAGTTCGAACACTGAAGCTTTCTTT
>TRBV19|13|NA|NA|TRBJ2-1
CASRPSSYNEQFF
TGTGCCAGTAGACCTAGCTCCTACAATGAGCAGTTCTTC
>TRBV7-9|13|TRBD1|NA|TRBJ2-3
CASSLETGTEQYF
TGTGCCAGCAGCTTAGAGACCGGGACAGAACAGTATTTT